These T cell receptor beta chains were read from a single sample in a study of blood T cells in healthy people across ages. One entry per CDR3 protein results from TCRdb running MiXCR on the 5' RACE reads. The sample yields hundreds of thousands of distinct CDR3 sequences, roughly 26% seen once. Material: blood. The receptors come from a woman of 80 years or more in good health. CDR3s include the opening cysteine and the closing phenylalanine or tryptophan. Part of the rows lack a size; the others show once, few, many or a class for expanded clones.

clone size | CDR3 length | V gene | CDR3 protein
. | 11 | TRBV5-8 | CASSIYHEQFF
many | 12 | TRBV6-2/TRBV6-3 | CASTGPFYGYTF
once | 16 | TRBV4-2 | CASSQDARVSTDTQYF
. | 15 | TRBV7-2 | CARSSRPGGTDTQYF
. | 13 | TRBV29-1 | CSARTGGADGYTF
few | 14 | TRBV5-1 | CASSLSWFTEELFF
few | 12 | TRBV6-2/TRBV6-3 | CASGRQEQPQHF
many | 14 | TRBV20-1 | CSARTGSMNTEAFF
many | 17 | TRBV7-9 | CASSTLIRGEPNYEQYF
many | 15 | TRBV11-2 | CASSLGGYPGETQYF
. | 15 | TRBV11-2 | CASSLLLVLGTEAFF
. | 15 | TRBV7-2 | CASSLKSIGTNIQYF
many | 16 | TRBV4-3 | CASSLGASGGAHTQYF
many | 17 | TRBV7-2 | CASSLAPGTWQLYEQYF
few | 14 | TRBV6-2/TRBV6-3 | CASYVRGEGPEQYF
. | 14 | TRBV29-1 | CSVARSAMNTEAFF